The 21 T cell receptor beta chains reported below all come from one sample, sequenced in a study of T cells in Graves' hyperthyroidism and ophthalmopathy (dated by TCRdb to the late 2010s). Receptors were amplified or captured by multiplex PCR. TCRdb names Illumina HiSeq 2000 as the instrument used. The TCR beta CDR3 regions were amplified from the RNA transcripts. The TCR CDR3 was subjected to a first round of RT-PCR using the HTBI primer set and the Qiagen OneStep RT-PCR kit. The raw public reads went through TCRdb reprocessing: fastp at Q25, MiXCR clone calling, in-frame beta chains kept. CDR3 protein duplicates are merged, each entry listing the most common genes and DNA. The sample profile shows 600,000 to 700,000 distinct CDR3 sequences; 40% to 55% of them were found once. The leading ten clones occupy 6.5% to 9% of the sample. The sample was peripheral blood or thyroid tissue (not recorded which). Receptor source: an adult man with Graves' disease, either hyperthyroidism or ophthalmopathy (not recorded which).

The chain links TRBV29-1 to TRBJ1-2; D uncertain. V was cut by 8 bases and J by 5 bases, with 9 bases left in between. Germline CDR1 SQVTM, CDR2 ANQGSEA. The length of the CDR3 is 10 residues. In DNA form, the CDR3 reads TGCAGCTCCACTTCGTATGGCTACACCTTC. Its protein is CSSTSYGYTF.

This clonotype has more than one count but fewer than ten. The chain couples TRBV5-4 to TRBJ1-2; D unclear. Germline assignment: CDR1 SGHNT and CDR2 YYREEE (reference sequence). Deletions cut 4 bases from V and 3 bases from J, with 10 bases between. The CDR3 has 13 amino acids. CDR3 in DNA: TGTGCCAGCAGCCGTGACGAGCACTATGGCTACACCTTC. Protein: CASSRDEHYGYTF.

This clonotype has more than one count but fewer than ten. The DNA of the CDR3 is TGTGCCAGCAGCTTCGGAGGGGGCGCTGGGGCCAACGTCCTGACTTTC. It specifies CASSFGGGAGANVLTF. The chain is built from TRBV7-8 and TRBJ2-6, with D perhaps matching TRBD1 (7 bases). Germline V gives CDR1 SGHVS, CDR2 FQNEAQ. The CDR3 has 16 residues. The V end was cut by 3 bases, the J end by 2 bases, with 11 bases between.

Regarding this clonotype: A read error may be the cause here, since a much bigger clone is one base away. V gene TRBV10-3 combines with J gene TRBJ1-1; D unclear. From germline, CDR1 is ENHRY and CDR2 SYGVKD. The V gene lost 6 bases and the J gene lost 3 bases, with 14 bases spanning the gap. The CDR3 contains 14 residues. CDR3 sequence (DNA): TGTGCCATCAGCCAAAGTGGGGTAGACACTGAAGCTTTCTTT. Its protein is CAISQSGVDTEAFF.

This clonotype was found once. CDR3 coding DNA: TGCAGCGCGACGGCCGGAACGTATCAGCCCCAGCATTTT. It is translated as CSATAGTYQPQHF. The rearrangement links TRBV29-1 to TRBJ1-5; D gene ambiguous. The CDR3 contains 13 residues. The V gene's germline CDR1 is SQVTM and CDR2 ANQGSEA. V lost 7 bases and J 5 bases, leaving 15 bases between the germline ends.

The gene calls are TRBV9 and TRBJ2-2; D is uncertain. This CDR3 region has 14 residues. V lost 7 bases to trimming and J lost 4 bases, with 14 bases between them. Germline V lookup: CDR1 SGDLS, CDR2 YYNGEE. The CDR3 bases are TGTGCCAGCTCGCCCTTTGAGATCACCGGGGAGCTGTTTTTT. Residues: CASSPFEITGELFF.

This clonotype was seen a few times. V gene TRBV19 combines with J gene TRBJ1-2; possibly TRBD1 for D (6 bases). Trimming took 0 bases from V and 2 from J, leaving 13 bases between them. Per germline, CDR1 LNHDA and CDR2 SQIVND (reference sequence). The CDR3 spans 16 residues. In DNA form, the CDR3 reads TGTGCCAGTAGTATAGATCCGCAGGGGCTCAACTATGGCTACACCTTC. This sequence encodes CASSIDPQGLNYGYTF.

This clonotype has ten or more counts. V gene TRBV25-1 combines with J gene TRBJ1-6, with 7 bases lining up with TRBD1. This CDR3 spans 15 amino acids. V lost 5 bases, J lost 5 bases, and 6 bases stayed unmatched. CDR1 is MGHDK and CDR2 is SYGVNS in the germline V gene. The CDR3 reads CASSPWDSNNSPLHF. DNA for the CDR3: TGTGCCAGCAGTCCCTGGGACAGTAATAATTCACCCCTCCACTTT.

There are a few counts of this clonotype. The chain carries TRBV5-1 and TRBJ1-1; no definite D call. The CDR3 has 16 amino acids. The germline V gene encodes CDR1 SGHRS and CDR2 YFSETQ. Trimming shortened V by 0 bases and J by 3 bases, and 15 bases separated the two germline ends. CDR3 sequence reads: CASSLVEGGGDTEAFF. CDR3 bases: TGCGCCAGCAGCTTGGTCGAAGGAGGAGGTGACACTGAAGCTTTCTTT.

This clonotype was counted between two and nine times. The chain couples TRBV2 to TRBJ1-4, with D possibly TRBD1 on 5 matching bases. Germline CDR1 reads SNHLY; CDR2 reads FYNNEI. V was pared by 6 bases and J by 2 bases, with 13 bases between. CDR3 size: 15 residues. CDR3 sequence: CASSPIGGTNEKLFF. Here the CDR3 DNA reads TGTGCCAGCAGCCCCATCGGGGGGACTAATGAAAAACTGTTTTTT.

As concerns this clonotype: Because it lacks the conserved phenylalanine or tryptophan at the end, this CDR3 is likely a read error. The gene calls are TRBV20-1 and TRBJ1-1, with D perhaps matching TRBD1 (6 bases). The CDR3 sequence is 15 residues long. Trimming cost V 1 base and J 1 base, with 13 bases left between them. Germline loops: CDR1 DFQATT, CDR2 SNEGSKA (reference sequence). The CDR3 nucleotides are TGCAGTGCTAGAGGCGCGGACAGCTGGAACACTGAAGCTTTCCTT. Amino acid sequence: CSARGADSWNTEAFL.

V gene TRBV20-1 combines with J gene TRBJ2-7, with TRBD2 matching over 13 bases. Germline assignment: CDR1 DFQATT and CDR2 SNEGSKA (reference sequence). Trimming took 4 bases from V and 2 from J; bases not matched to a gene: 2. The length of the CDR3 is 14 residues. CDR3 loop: CSAKTSGGTYEQYF. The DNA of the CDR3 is TGCAGTGCTAAGACTAGCGGGGGGACCTACGAGCAGTACTTC.

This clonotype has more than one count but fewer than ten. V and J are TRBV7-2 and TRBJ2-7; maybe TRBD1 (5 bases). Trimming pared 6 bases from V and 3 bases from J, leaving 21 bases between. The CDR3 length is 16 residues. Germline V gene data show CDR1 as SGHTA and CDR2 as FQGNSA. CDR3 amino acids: CASSDKGRGWNYEQYF. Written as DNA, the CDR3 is TGTGCCAGCAGTGACAAGGGTAGGGGCTGGAACTACGAGCAGTACTTC.

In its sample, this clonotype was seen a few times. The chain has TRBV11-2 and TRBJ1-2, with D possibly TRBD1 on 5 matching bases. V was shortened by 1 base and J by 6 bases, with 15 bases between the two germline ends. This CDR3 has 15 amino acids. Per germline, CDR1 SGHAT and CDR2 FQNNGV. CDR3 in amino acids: CASSLGMIGGNGYTF. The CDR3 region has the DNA TGTGCCAGCAGCTTAGGGATGATCGGGGGAAATGGCTACACCTTC.

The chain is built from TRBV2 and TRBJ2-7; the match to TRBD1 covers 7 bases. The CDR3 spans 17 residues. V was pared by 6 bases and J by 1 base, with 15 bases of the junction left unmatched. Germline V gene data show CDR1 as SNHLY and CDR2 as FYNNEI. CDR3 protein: CASSLSLPGQVSYEQYF. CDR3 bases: TGTGCCAGCAGCTTGAGCCTCCCCGGACAGGTTTCCTACGAGCAGTACTTC.

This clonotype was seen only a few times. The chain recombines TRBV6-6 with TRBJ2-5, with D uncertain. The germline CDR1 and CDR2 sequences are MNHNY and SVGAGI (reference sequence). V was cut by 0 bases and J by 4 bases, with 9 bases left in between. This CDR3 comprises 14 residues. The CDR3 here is CASSYSGYVETQYF. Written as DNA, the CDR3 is TGTGCCAGCAGTTACTCGGGATACGTAGAGACCCAGTACTTC.

This CDR3 is CAWSGPSGYTF. The CDR3 bases are TGTGCCTGGAGTGGACCCAGTGGCTACACCTTC. This chain links TRBV7-9 with TRBJ1-2, with no clear D. Germline CDR1 SEHNR, CDR2 FQNEAQ (reference sequence). Trimming pared 11 bases from V and 7 bases from J, leaving 14 bases between. This CDR3 is 11 amino acids long.

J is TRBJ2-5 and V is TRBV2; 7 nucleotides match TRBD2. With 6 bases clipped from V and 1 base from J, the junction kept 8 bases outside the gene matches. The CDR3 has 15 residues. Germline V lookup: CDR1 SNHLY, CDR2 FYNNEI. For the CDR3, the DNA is TGTGCCAGCAGAACATGGAGCGGGACCCAAGAGACCCAGTACTTC. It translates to CASRTWSGTQETQYF.

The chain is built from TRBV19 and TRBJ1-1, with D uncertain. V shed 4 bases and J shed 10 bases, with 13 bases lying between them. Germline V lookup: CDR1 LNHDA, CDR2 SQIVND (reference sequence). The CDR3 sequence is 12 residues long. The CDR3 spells CASSTGGGGAFF. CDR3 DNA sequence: TGTGCCAGTAGTACAGGAGGAGGTGGAGCTTTCTTT.

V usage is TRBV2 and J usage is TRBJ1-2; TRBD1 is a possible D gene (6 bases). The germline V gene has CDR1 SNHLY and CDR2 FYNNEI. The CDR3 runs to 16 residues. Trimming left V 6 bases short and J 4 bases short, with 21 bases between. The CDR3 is CASSVALETRGYGYTF. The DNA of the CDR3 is TGTGCCAGCAGCGTAGCTCTTGAGACCAGGGGCTATGGCTACACCTTC.

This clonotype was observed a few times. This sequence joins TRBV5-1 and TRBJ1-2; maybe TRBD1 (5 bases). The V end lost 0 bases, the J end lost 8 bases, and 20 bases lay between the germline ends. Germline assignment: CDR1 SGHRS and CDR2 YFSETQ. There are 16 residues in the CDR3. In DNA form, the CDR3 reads TGCGCCAGCAGCTTGGACAGGTCAAACCTTCGTTGGGGCTACACCTTC. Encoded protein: CASSLDRSNLRWGYTF.